This entry lists 18 T cell receptor beta chains sequenced from one sample in a study of T-cell reconstitution after alpha-beta-depleted transplantation in children (dated by TCRdb to the mid-2010s). The treatment or condition label corresponds to: allogeneic hematopoietic cell transplantation with graft depleted of TCRalphabeta T cells and CD19 B cells. The library came from PCR. Sequencer: Illumina HiSeq 2500. To normalize quantification of the TCRbeta repertoire, the TCR libraries were built with molecular barcoding that relied on unique molecular identifiers. Using fastp at Q25 and MiXCR, TCRdb reprocessed the public reads and kept productive beta chains. Merged by CDR3 protein, the rows form single entries marked with the most common genes and DNA. The sample yields approximately 230,000 distinct CDR3 sequences; roughly 24% were counted once. The ten largest clones represent roughly 2.6% of the sample.

The starting material was PBMCs, obtained before TCRalphabeta/CD19-depleted stem cell transplant. The receptor source for this set is a girl aged 2 to 9 with Fanconi anemia, due to receive a stem cell transplant.

In its sample, this clonotype was seen many times. The CDR3 nucleotides read TGTGCCACAACGCGACTCCGCGGTGGCAATGAGCAGTTCTTC. Amino acids: CATTRLRGGNEQFF. The chain recombines TRBV6-1 with TRBJ2-1; no reliable D call. Trimming took 10 bases from V and 6 from J, leaving 19 bases between them. CDR3 length: 14 residues. CDR1 MNHNS and CDR2 SASEGT come from the germline V gene.

This clonotype was seen many times. The chain combines TRBV20-1 with TRBJ1-5; D uncertain. Germline V gene data show CDR1 as DFQATT and CDR2 as SNEGSKA (reference sequence). The CDR3 runs 15 residues. Between the trimmed V and J ends, which lost 3 bases and 0 bases, there was a span of 12 bases. The DNA for the CDR3 is TGCAGTGCTAGCTACAGCGGTTATAGCAATCAGCCCCAGCATTTT. It specifies CSASYSGYSNQPQHF.

There are many counts of this clonotype. DNA for the CDR3: TGCAGCGTTGCGTCAGGGACAGATACGCAGTATTTT. As protein: CSVASGTDTQYF. The rearrangement links TRBV29-1 to TRBJ2-3; maybe TRBD1 (5 bases). The germline V gene encodes CDR1 SQVTM and CDR2 ANQGSEA. The CDR3 runs to 12 residues. The V and J ends lost 4 bases and 3 bases respectively, with 8 bases between them.

The V gene is TRBV29-1, the J gene TRBJ1-2; D unresolved. With 4 bases removed from V and 8 bases from J, the gap between germline ends came to 8 bases. CDR3 length equals 10 residues. Germline CDR1 reads SQVTM; CDR2 reads ANQGSEA. The CDR3 nucleotides are TGCAGCGTTGGGGGATTCGGCTACACCTTC. It translates to CSVGGFGYTF.

This clonotype was seen many times. The genes are TRBV28 and TRBJ1-3; D is unclear. This CDR3 contains 13 residues. The V gene lost 6 bases and the J gene lost 0 bases, with 6 bases spanning the gap. Germline values: CDR1 MDHEN, CDR2 SYDVKM. This CDR3 reads CASSAISGNTIYF. For the CDR3, the DNA is TGTGCCAGCAGCGCTATCTCTGGAAACACCATATATTTT. Full variable domain (rest looked up from reference TRBV28 and TRBJ1-3): DVKVTQSSRYLVKRTGEKVFLECVQDMDHENMFWYRQDPGLGLRLIYFSYDVKMKEKGDIPEGYSVSREKKERFSLILESASTNQTSMYLCASSAISGNTIYFGEGSWLTVV.

This clonotype was seen many times. The rearrangement links TRBV20-1 to TRBJ1-6; D call uncertain. V shed 1 base and J shed 7 bases, with 8 bases lying between them. From germline, CDR1 is DFQATT and CDR2 SNEGSKA (reference sequence). The CDR3 length is 13 residues. CDR3 nucleotides: TGCAGTGCTAGAGTAGGGTTAAATTCACCCCTCCACTTT. Translation: CSARVGLNSPLHF.

The chain couples TRBV6-5 to TRBJ2-1; the D call may be TRBD1 or TRBD2 (6 bases each). Germline V CDR1 and CDR2: MNHEY, SVGAGI. This CDR3 spans 16 amino acids. With 2 bases removed from V and 4 bases from J, the gap between germline ends came to 15 bases. The CDR3 sequence: CASSYGGGKGYNEQFF. DNA for the CDR3: TGTGCCAGCAGTTACGGGGGCGGGAAGGGTTACAATGAGCAGTTCTTC.

The chain has TRBV29-1 and TRBJ2-5; 12 bases line up with TRBD2. V dropped 7 bases and J dropped 1; count of bases not matched to a gene: 4. CDR3 length: 14 amino acids. The germline V gene encodes CDR1 SQVTM and CDR2 ANQGSEA. DNA for the CDR3: TGCAGCGGGAGACTAGCGGGGGTCCAAGAGACCCAGTACTTC. Protein: CSGRLAGVQETQYF.

The table lists this clonotype with a few counts. This rearrangement joins TRBV20-1 to TRBJ2-3; 9 bases agree with TRBD2. The CDR3 consists of 17 residues. V shed 6 bases and J 5 bases; nucleotides not matched to a gene: 18. From germline, CDR1 is DFQATT and CDR2 SNEGSKA (reference sequence). The CDR3 region has the DNA TGCAGTGCCGATCTTAGCGGGAGCCCGCGGGGAGGAGATACGCAGTATTTT. Translating it yields CSADLSGSPRGGDTQYF.

The chain links TRBV11-2 to TRBJ2-1, with 12 bases identical to TRBD2. V gave up 1 base and J gave up 9 bases; unmatched junction bases: 4. Germline assignment: CDR1 SGHAT and CDR2 FQNNGV. CDR3 length: 15 amino acids. In DNA, the CDR3 is TGTGCCAGCAGCTTAGGACTAGCGGGAGTAGTTGAGCAGTTCTTC. Translating it yields CASSLGLAGVVEQFF.

At least ten counts were recorded for this clonotype. The gene calls are TRBV20-1 and TRBJ2-7; 7 positions match TRBD1. V was clipped by 3 bases and J by 3 bases; unmatched bases: 11. CDR3 size: 15 residues. Germline assignment: CDR1 DFQATT and CDR2 SNEGSKA (reference sequence). The CDR3 region is CSASPRTGIFYEQYF. Here the CDR3 DNA reads TGCAGTGCTAGTCCCAGGACAGGAATCTTCTACGAGCAGTACTTC.

The CDR3 region has the DNA TGCGCCAGCAGCCAGAGGACTAGCATTTCCGTCACAGATACGCAGTATTTT. Translating gives CASSQRTSISVTDTQYF. The V gene is TRBV4-1, the J gene TRBJ2-3; the match to TRBD2 covers 8 bases. CDR3 length: 17 amino acids. The junction had 10 bases not matched to a gene; V was cut back by 3 bases and J by 2 bases. CDR1 and CDR2 (germline): MGHRA, YSYEKL.

This rearrangement joins TRBV20-1 to TRBJ2-7, with a possible D match to TRBD1 (5 bases). There are 16 residues in the CDR3. The germline V and J ends were trimmed by 0 bases and 0 bases, with 15 bases remaining between them. The V gene's germline CDR1 is DFQATT and CDR2 SNEGSKA (reference sequence). The CDR3 DNA reads as TGCAGTGCTAGAGATCTAGGACAATCCACCTCCTACGAGCAGTACTTC. Residues: CSARDLGQSTSYEQYF.

In this sample, this clonotype turned up many times. CDR3 sequence (DNA): TGCAGTGCTAGAGATCCCCAGACAGGGCCGAACACTGAAGCTTTCTTT. As protein: CSARDPQTGPNTEAFF. The chain is built from TRBV20-1 and TRBJ1-1; the match to TRBD1 covers 7 bases. Trimming at V came to 0 bases and at J to 1 base, leaving 8 bases not matched to a gene. The CDR3 is 16 residues long. CDR1 DFQATT and CDR2 SNEGSKA come from the germline V gene (reference sequence).

This clonotype showed up many times. The rearrangement links TRBV6-1 to TRBJ2-1; unclear D gene. The CDR3 consists of 15 residues. CDR1 and CDR2 from the germline V gene are MNHNS and SASEGT. Trimming stripped 4 bases from V and 1 base from J, with 11 bases between. The DNA for the CDR3 is TGTGCCAGCAGTGTCTTTTGGGGTTCCTACAATGAGCAGTTCTTC. Translating gives CASSVFWGSYNEQFF.

This clonotype was counted only a few times. The gene calls are TRBV29-1 and TRBJ1-2; no firm D call. Germline V gene lookup returns CDR1 SQVTM and CDR2 ANQGSEA. This CDR3 is built from 13 residues. V was pared by 4 bases and J by 1 base, with 10 bases between. CDR3 in DNA: TGCAGCGTTGCTGACTCATTTAACTATGGCTACACCTTC. Protein sequence: CSVADSFNYGYTF. The variable domain in full, completed from reference TRBV29-1 and TRBJ1-2, reads SAVISQKPSRDICQRGTSLTIQCQVDSQVTMMFWYRQQPGQSLTLIATANQGSEATYESGFVIDKFPISRPNLTFSTLTVSNMSPEDSSIYLCSVADSFNYGYTFGSGTRLTVV.

The chain has TRBV20-1 and TRBJ2-1, with D tentatively TRBD1 or TRBD2 (5 bases each). Germline V gene lookup returns CDR1 DFQATT and CDR2 SNEGSKA (reference sequence). Trimming removed 0 bases at V and 0 bases at J, with 12 bases between. The CDR3 length is 16 residues. The CDR3 nucleotides are TGCAGTGCTAGAGATTCGGGGACCACCTCCTACAATGAGCAGTTCTTC. Translated: CSARDSGTTSYNEQFF.

This clonotype was seen many times. The V and J genes are TRBV15 and TRBJ1-3; D is unclear. The CDR3 runs to 14 residues. Germline V gene data show CDR1 as LNHNV and CDR2 as YYDKDF (reference sequence). With 3 bases removed from V and 1 base from J, the gap between germline ends came to 7 bases. CDR3 region: CATSRDFSGNTIYF. DNA of the CDR3: TGTGCCACCAGCAGGGACTTTTCTGGAAACACCATATATTTT. Drawing the rest from reference TRBV15 and TRBJ1-3, the complete variable domain is DAMVIQNPRYQVTQFGKPVTLSCSQTLNHNVMYWYQQKSSQAPKLLFHYYDKDFNNEADTPDNFQSRRPNTSFCFLDIRSPGLGDTAMYLCATSRDFSGNTIYFGEGSWLTVV.